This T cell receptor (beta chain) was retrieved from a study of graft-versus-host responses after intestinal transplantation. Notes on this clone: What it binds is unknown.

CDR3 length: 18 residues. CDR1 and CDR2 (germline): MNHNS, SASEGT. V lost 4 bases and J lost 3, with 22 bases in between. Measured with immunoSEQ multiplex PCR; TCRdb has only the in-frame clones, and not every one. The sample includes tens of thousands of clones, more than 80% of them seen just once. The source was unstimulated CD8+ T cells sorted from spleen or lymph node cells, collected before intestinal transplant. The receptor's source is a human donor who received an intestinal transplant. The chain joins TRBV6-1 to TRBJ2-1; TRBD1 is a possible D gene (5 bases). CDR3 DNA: TGTGCCAGCAGTGGGCTAGGACCAGATCAGGGCATCTACAATGAGCAGTTCTTC. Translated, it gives CASSGLGPDQGIYNEQFF.